This passage covers 16 T cell receptor beta chains from one sample sequenced in a study of cytomegalovirus exposure and HLA in healthy donors. PCR employed 60 Vbeta and 13 Jbeta primers. The repertoire was sequenced with immunoSEQ multiplex PCR; TCRdb's copy has only in-frame clones and lacks some. Of around 150,000 clones listed, over 65% are singletons. Sequencing input: PBMCs. The source of these receptors is a female donor in good health and CMV-seropositive.

V is TRBV27 and J is TRBJ2-7; 7 positions agree with TRBD1. V lost 2 bases and J lost 1; bases outside the gene matches: 8. The germline CDR1 and CDR2 sequences are MNHEY and SMNVEV (reference sequence). This CDR3 is 16 amino acids long. CDR3 in DNA: TGTGCCAGCAGTTTAACCCCGACAGGGACATCCTACGAGCAGTACTTC. It specifies CASSLTPTGTSYEQYF.

A remark on this clone: The same CDR3 arises from other DNA sequences in this sample as well. The chain uses TRBV5-1 and TRBJ2-7, with 8 bases matching TRBD2. The V gene end was trimmed by 0 bases and the J gene end by 2 bases; junction bases not matched to a gene: 1. Germline CDR1 is SGHRS and CDR2 is YFSETQ. This CDR3 has 14 residues. DNA for the CDR3: TGCGCCAGCAGCTTGGAAGCGGGGGCCTACGAGCAGTACTTC. Translated: CASSLEAGAYEQYF.

This clone occurred a few times. The chain has TRBV5-1 and TRBJ2-2; possibly TRBD2 for D (6 bases). The V gene's germline CDR1 is SGHRS and CDR2 YFSETQ. The V end was cut by 1 base, the J end by 0 bases, with 10 bases between. The CDR3 spans 16 residues. CDR3 in amino acids: CASSLRGTANTGELFF. CDR3 nucleotides: TGCGCCAGCAGCTTGCGCGGGACGGCGAACACCGGGGAGCTGTTTTTT.

The chain joins TRBV19 to TRBJ2-7; D might be TRBD1 (5 bases). The CDR3 runs 13 residues. Germline CDR1 and CDR2: LNHDA and SQIVND (reference sequence). Trimming cost V 5 bases and J 0 bases, with 8 bases left between them. CDR3 loop: CASSEQVSYEQYF. The CDR3 DNA follows: TGTGCCAGTAGTGAACAGGTCTCCTACGAGCAGTACTTC.

This chain connects TRBV7-9 to TRBJ2-1, with D possibly being TRBD1 (6 bases). The CDR3 is 14 residues long. Germline V gene sequence: CDR1 SEHNR, CDR2 FQNEAQ (reference sequence). V lost 5 bases and J 6 bases, leaving 14 bases between the germline ends. The CDR3 spells CASSQGWRTNEQFF. CDR3 bases: TGTGCCAGCAGCCAGGGGTGGAGGACCAATGAGCAGTTCTTC.

V and J are TRBV7-2 and TRBJ2-2; 7 bases are a match to TRBD1. The CDR3 runs to 13 residues. CDR1 is SGHTA and CDR2 is FQGNSA in the germline V gene. The junction had 2 bases not matched to a gene; V was cut back by 5 bases and J by 5 bases. The CDR3 sequence: CASSPRGTGELFF. The CDR3 region has the DNA TGTGCCAGCAGCCCCAGGGGGACCGGGGAGCTGTTTTTT.

The rearrangement links TRBV29-1 to TRBJ2-7; TRBD2 matches at 14 bases. Germline CDR1 and CDR2: SQVTM and ANQGSEA. The V segment lost 5 bases and the J segment 3 bases; nucleotides outside the gene matches: 9. CDR3 length: 16 amino acids. The CDR3 protein is CSVRIGLAGGHYEQYF. The CDR3 DNA is TGCAGCGTTCGCATCGGACTAGCGGGGGGCCACTACGAGCAGTACTTC.

This clone was observed a few times. This chain links TRBV18 with TRBJ2-5; 7 bases are a match to TRBD2. Germline V gene lookup returns CDR1 KGHSH and CDR2 LQKENI. This CDR3 is built from 15 residues. V was pared by 0 bases and J by 3 bases, with 4 bases of the junction left unmatched. CDR3 sequence (DNA): TGTGCCAGCTCACCACCGGTTGCGGGGGAAGAGACCCAGTACTTC. Translating it yields CASSPPVAGEETQYF.

The rearrangement joins TRBV10-3 to TRBJ2-7; 7 nucleotides align to TRBD1. The CDR3 is 15 residues long. V was clipped by 3 bases and J by 2 bases; unmatched bases: 7. The germline gives CDR1 ENHRY, CDR2 SYGVKD. As DNA, the CDR3 is TGTGCCATCAGTGATTCTTGGGACAGCACCTACGAGCAGTACTTC. It yields the protein CAISDSWDSTYEQYF.

The chain recombines TRBV7-9 with TRBJ2-1, with 10 nucleotides matching TRBD2. Per the germline V gene, CDR1 is SEHNR and CDR2 is FQNEAQ (reference sequence). This CDR3 comprises 16 residues. The CDR3 region is CSGRSGASGRLNEQFF. The CDR3 nucleotides read TGTTCCGGCCGTTCAGGGGCTAGCGGGAGACTCAATGAGCAGTTCTTC.

The chain employs TRBV19 and TRBJ1-2, with TRBD1 matching over 8 bases. The CDR3 consists of 13 residues. Germline values: CDR1 LNHDA, CDR2 SQIVND (reference sequence). With 3 bases clipped from V and 4 bases from J, the junction kept 1 base outside the gene matches. CDR3 DNA: TGTGCCAGTAGTATGGGACAGGTCTATGGCTACACCTTC. Amino acid sequence: CASSMGQVYGYTF.

The chain employs TRBV5-1 and TRBJ1-3; D is possibly TRBD1 (6 bases). The V end was cut by 1 base, the J end by 4 bases, with 9 bases between. Per the germline V gene, CDR1 is SGHRS and CDR2 is YFSETQ. The CDR3 totals 14 residues. CDR3 bases: TGCGCCAGCAGCTTGTCACAGGGAGGAAACACCATATATTTT. As protein: CASSLSQGGNTIYF.

This chain links TRBV7-2 with TRBJ1-4; weak D call: TRBD1 (6 bases). The CDR3 runs 17 residues. From germline, CDR1 is SGHTA and CDR2 FQGNSA. The ends were cut back, 2 bases at V and 0 bases at J, with 13 bases in the middle. CDR3 DNA sequence: TGTGCCAGCAGCTTAACCAGGACAGATTCAACTAATGAAAAACTGTTTTTT. Its translation: CASSLTRTDSTNEKLFF.

This clone was counted once. The chain has TRBV10-3 and TRBJ1-4, with 7 bases that match TRBD1. V lost 10 bases to trimming and J lost 0 bases; unmatched junction nucleotides: 5. Germline lookup yields CDR1 ENHRY and CDR2 SYGVKD. The CDR3 has 14 amino acids. CDR3 sequence (DNA): TGTGCCACCGGACAGGAGGCAACTAATGAAAAACTGTTTTTT. This translates into CATGQEATNEKLFF.

This clone was seen only a few times. CDR3 DNA sequence: TGCGCCAGTTCGCAAGAGACAAAGTATAATTCACCCCTCCACTTT. Protein sequence: CASSQETKYNSPLHF. The chain has TRBV5-1 and TRBJ1-6; no reliable D call. CDR3 length: 15 amino acids. Trimming removed 8 bases at V and 4 bases at J, with 16 bases between. CDR1 SGHRS and CDR2 YFSETQ come from the germline V gene. The variable domain in full, completed from reference TRBV5-1 and TRBJ1-6, reads KAGVTQTPRYLIKTRGQQVTLSCSPISGHRSVSWYQQTPGQGLQFLFEYFSETQRNKGNFPGRFSGRQFSNSRSEMNVSTLELGDSALYLCASSQETKYNSPLHFGNGTRLTVT.

This sequence joins TRBV30 and TRBJ2-5; TRBD1 agrees at 8 bases. The DNA end favors TRBJ2-7, so the J call may be wrong. This CDR3 has 14 amino acids. The germline gives CDR1 GTSNPN, CDR2 SVGIG (reference sequence). The CDR3 sequence: CAWHPGTGPYEQYF. CDR3 nucleotides: TGTGCCTGGCACCCCGGGACAGGACCTTACGAGCAGTACTTC.